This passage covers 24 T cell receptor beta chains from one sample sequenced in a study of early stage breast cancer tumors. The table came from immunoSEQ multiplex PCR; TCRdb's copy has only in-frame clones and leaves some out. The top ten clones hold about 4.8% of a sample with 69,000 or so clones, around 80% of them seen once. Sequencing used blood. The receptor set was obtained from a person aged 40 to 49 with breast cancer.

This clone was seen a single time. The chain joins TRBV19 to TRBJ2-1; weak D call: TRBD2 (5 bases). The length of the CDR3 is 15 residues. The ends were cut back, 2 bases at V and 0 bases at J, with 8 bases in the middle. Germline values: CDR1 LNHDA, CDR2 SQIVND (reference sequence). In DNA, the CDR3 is TGTGCCAGTAGTATAAGAGGGAGCTCCTACAATGAGCAGTTCTTC. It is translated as CASSIRGSSYNEQFF.

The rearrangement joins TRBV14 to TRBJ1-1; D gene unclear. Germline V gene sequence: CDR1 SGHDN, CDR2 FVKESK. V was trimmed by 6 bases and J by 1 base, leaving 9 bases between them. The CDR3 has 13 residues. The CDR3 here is CASSGDRNTEAFF. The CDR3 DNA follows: TGTGCCAGCAGTGGGGATAGGAACACTGAAGCTTTCTTT.

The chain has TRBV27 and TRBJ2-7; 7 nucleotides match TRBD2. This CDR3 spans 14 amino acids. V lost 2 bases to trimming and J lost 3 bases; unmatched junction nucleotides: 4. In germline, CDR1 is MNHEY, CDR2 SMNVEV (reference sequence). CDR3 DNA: TGTGCCAGCAGTTTAGTTGGGGGGGTCTACGAGCAGTACTTC. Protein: CASSLVGGVYEQYF.

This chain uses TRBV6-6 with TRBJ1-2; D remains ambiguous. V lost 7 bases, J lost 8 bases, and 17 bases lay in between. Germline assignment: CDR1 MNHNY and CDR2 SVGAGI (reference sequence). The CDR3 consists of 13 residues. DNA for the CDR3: TGTGCCAGCACCCCGGGAAGCCTGGGGGGCTACACCTTC. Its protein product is CASTPGSLGGYTF.

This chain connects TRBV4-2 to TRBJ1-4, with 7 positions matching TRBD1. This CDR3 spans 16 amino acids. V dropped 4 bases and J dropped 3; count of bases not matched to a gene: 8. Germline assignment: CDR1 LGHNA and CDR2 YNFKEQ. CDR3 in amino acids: CASSLYDRAANEKLFF. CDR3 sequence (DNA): TGTGCCAGCAGCCTCTACGACAGGGCGGCTAATGAAAAACTGTTTTTT.

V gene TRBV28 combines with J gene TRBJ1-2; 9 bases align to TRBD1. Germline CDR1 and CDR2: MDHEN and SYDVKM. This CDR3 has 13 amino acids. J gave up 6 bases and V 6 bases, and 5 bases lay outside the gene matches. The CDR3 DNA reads TGTGCCAGCAGACAACAGGGGGCGAATGGCTACACCTTC. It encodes CASRQQGANGYTF.

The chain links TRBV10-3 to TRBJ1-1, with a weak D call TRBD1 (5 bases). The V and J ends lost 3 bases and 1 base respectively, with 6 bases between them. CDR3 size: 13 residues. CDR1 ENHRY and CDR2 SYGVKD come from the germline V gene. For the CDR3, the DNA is TGTGCCATCAGTGACAGGGAGAACACTGAAGCTTTCTTT. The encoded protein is CAISDRENTEAFF.

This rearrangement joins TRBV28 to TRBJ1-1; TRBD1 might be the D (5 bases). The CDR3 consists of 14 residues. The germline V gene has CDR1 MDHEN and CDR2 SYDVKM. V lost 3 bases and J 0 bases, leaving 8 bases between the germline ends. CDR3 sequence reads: CASSLSGLNTEAFF. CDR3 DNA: TGTGCCAGCAGTTTGTCAGGGCTGAACACTGAAGCTTTCTTT.

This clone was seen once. CDR3 residues: CASSFQTSGGNTIYF. In DNA, the CDR3 is TGTGCCAGCAGCTTCCAAACGTCTGGGGGAAACACCATATATTTT. V is TRBV7-9 and J is TRBJ1-3; no clear D. Germline CDR1 reads SEHNR; CDR2 reads FQNEAQ (reference sequence). Deletions cut 3 bases from V and 4 bases from J, with 13 bases between. The CDR3 is made up of 15 amino acids. Full variable domain (outside the CDR3, taken from reference TRBV7-9 and TRBJ1-3): DTGVSQNPRHKITKRGQNVTFRCDPISEHNRLYWYRQTLGQGPEFLTYFQNEAQLEKSRLLSDRFSAERPKGSFSTLEIQRTEQGDSAMYLCASSFQTSGGNTIYFGEGSWLTVV.

The CDR3 DNA follows: TGTGCCAGCCGCGGGAATAACAATGAAAAACTGTTTTTT. Amino acids: CASRGNNNEKLFF. The gene calls are TRBV2 and TRBJ1-4, with D unclear. With 8 bases removed from V and 5 bases from J, the gap between germline ends came to 12 bases. The germline gives CDR1 SNHLY, CDR2 FYNNEI. The CDR3 consists of 13 residues.

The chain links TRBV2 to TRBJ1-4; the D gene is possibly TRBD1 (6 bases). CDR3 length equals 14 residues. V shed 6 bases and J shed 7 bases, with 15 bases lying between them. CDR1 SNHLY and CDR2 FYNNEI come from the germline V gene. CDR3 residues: CASRGGPRTEKLFF. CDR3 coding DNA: TGTGCCAGCAGGGGGGGGCCAAGAACTGAAAAACTGTTTTTT.

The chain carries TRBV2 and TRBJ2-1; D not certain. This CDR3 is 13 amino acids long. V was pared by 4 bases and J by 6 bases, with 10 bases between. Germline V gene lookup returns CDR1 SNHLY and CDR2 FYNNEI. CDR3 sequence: CASSGGWRNEQFF. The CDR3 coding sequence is TGTGCCAGCAGTGGTGGCTGGCGCAATGAGCAGTTCTTC.

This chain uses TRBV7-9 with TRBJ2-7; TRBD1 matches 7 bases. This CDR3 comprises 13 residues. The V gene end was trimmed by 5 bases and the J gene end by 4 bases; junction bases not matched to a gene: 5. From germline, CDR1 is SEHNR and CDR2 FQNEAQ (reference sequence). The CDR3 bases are TGTGCCAGCAGCCCCGGACAGGTTTACGAGCAGTACTTC. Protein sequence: CASSPGQVYEQYF. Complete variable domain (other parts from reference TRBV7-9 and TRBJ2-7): DTGVSQNPRHKITKRGQNVTFRCDPISEHNRLYWYRQTLGQGPEFLTYFQNEAQLEKSRLLSDRFSAERPKGSFSTLEIQRTEQGDSAMYLCASSPGQVYEQYFGPGTRLTVT.

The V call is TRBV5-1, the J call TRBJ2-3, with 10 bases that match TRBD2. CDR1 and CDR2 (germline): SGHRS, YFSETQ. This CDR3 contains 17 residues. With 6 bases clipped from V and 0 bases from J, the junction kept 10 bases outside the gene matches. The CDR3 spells CASTWTLAGDSTDTQYF. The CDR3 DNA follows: TGCGCCAGCACTTGGACCCTAGCGGGAGACAGCACAGATACGCAGTATTTT. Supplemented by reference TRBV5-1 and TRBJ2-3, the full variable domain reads KAGVTQTPRYLIKTRGQQVTLSCSPISGHRSVSWYQQTPGQGLQFLFEYFSETQRNKGNFPGRFSGRQFSNSRSEMNVSTLELGDSALYLCASTWTLAGDSTDTQYFGPGTRLTVL.

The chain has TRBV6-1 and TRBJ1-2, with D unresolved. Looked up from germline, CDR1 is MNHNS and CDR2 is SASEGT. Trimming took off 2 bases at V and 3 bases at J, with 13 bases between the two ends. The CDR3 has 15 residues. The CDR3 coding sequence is TGTGCCAGCAGTGAACAGATTGTATTATACTATGGCTACACCTTC. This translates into CASSEQIVLYYGYTF.

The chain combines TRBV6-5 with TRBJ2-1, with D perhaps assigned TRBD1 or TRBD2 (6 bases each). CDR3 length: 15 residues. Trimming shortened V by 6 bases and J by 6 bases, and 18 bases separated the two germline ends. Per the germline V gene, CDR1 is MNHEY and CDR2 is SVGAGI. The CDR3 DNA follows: TGTGCCAGCAGAAGGGGGGAAGGCAGGGCCAATGAGCAGTTCTTC. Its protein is CASRRGEGRANEQFF.

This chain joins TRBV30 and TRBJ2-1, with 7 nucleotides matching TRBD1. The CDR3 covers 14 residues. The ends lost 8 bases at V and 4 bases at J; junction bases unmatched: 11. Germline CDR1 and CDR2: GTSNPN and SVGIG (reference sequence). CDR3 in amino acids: CAESRQGLYNEQFF. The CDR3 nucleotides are TGTGCCGAAAGTCGACAGGGCCTATACAATGAGCAGTTCTTC.

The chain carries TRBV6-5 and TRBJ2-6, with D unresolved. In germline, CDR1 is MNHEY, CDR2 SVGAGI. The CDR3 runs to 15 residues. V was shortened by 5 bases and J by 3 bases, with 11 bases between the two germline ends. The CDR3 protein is CASSRPLGGANVLTF. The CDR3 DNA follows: TGTGCCAGCAGTCGCCCATTGGGTGGGGCCAACGTCCTGACTTTC.

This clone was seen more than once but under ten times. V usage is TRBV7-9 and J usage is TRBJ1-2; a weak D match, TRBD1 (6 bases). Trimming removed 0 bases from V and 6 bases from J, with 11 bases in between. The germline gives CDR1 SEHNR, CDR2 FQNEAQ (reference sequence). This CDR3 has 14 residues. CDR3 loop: CASSLAGAGDGYTF. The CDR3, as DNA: TGTGCCAGCAGCTTAGCGGGGGCCGGGGATGGCTACACCTTC.

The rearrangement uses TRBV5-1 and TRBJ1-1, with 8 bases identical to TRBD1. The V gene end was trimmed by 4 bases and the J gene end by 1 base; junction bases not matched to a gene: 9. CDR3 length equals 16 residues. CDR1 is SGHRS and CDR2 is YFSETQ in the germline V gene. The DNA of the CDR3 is TGCGCCAGCAGCCCAATCACCGGGACAGGGAACACTGAAGCTTTCTTT. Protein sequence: CASSPITGTGNTEAFF.

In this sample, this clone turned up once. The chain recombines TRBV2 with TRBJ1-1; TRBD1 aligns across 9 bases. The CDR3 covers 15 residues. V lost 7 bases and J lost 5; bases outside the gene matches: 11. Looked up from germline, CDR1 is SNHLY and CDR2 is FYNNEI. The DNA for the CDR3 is TGTGCCAGCAAGGGACAGGGATTAACGGGGACTGAAGCTTTCTTT. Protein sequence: CASKGQGLTGTEAFF.

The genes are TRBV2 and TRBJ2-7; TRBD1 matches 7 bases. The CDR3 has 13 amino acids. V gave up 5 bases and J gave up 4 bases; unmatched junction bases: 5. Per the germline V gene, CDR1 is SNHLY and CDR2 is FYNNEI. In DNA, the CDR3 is TGTGCCAGCAGTTTATTACAGGGGTACGAGCAGTACTTC. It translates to CASSLLQGYEQYF.

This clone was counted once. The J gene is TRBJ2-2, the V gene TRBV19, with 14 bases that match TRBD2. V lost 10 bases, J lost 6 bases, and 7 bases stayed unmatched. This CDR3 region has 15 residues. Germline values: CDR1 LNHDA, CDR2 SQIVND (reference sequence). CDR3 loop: CATIAGLAGAGELFF. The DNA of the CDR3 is TGTGCCACAATTGCGGGACTAGCGGGAGCCGGGGAGCTGTTTTTT.

DNA of the CDR3: TGTGCCAGCTCACCGAGACAGGGAATGAACACTGAAGCTTTCTTT. The encoded protein is CASSPRQGMNTEAFF. This rearrangement joins TRBV18 to TRBJ1-1; 7 nucleotides align to TRBD1. Trimming at V came to 3 bases and at J to 0 bases, leaving 4 bases not matched to a gene. Germline V gene sequence: CDR1 KGHSH, CDR2 LQKENI. The CDR3 length is 15 residues.